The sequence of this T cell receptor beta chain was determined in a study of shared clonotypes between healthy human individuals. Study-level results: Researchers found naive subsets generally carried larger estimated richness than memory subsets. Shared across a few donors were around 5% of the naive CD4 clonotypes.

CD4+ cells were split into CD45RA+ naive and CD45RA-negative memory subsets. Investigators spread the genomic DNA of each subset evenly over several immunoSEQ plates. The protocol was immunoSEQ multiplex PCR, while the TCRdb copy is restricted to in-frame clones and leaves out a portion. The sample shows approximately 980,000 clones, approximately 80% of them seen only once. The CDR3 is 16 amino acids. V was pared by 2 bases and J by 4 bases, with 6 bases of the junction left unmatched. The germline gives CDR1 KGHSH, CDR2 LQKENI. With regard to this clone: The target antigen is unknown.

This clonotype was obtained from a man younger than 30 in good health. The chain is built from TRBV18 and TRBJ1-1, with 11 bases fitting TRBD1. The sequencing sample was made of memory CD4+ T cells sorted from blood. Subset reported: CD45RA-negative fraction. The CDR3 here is CASSPGTGGPPTEAFF. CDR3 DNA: TGTGCCAGCTCACCAGGGACAGGGGGGCCCCCCACTGAAGCTTTCTTT.